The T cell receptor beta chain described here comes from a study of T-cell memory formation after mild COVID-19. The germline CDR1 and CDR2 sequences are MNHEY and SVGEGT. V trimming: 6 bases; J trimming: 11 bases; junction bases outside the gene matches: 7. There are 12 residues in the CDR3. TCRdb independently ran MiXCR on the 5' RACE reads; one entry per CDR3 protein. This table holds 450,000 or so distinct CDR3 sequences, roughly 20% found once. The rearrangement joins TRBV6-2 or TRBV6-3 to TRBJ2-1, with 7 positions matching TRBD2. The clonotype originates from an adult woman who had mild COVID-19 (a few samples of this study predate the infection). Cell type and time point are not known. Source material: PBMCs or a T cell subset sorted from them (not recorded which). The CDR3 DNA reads TGTGCCAGCAGAGCAATGGGGGGGAAGCAGTTCTTC. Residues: CASRAMGGKQFF.